This T cell receptor (beta chain) derives from a study of PD-1 blockade in classical Hodgkin lymphoma. Study information: Intravenous nivolumab at 3 mg/kg was given to patients every 2 weeks.

Every single patient, without exception, relapsed after autologous stem cell transplantation, and brentuximab vedotin exposure varied. CDR1 and CDR2 from the germline V gene are LNHDA and SQIVND (reference sequence). The V end was cut by 9 bases, the J end by 6 bases, with 20 bases between. The CDR3 extends over 15 amino acids. The assay was immunoSEQ multiplex PCR, and TCRdb's table has in-frame clones only and misses some. The data show around 46,000 clones, with roughly 75% seen just once and approximately 21% held by the top ten. Here the sequenced sample was peripheral blood mononuclear cells (PBMCs), taken before the second cycle of nivolumab. This clonotype originated in a human donor with classical Hodgkin lymphoma. The chain carries TRBV19 and TRBJ1-4; a weak D match, TRBD1 (5 bases). CDR3 loop: CASRSWGEGDEKLFF. The CDR3 region has the DNA TGTGCCAGCCGGAGCTGGGGCGAAGGGGATGAAAAACTGTTTTTT.